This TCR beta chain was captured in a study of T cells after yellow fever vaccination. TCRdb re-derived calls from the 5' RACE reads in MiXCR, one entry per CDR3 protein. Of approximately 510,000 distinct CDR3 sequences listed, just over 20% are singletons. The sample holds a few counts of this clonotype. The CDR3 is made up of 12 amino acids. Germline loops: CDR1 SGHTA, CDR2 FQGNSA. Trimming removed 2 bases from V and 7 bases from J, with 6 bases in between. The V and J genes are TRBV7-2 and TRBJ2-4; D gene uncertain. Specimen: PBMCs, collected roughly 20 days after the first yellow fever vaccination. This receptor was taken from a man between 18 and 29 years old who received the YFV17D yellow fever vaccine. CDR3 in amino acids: CASSLNGNIQYF. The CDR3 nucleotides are TGTGCCAGCAGCTTAAACGGGAACATTCAGTACTTC.